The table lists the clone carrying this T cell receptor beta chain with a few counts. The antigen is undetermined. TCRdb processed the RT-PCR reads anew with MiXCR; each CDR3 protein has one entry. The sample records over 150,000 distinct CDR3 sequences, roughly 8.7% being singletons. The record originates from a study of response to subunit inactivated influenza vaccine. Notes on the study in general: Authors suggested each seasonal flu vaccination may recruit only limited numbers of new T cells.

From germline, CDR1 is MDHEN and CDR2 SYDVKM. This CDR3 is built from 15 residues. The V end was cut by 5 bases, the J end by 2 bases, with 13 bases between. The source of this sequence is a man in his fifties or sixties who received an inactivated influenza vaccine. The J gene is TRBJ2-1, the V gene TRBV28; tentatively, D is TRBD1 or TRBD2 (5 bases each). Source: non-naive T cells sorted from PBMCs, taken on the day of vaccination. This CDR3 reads CASSPTGTAYNEQFF. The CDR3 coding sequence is TGTGCCAGCAGTCCGACCGGGACGGCCTACAATGAGCAGTTCTTC. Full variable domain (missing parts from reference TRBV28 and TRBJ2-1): DVKVTQSSRYLVKRTGEKVFLECVQDMDHENMFWYRQDPGLGLRLIYFSYDVKMKEKGDIPEGYSVSREKKERFSLILESASTNQTSMYLCASSPTGTAYNEQFFGPGTRLTVL.